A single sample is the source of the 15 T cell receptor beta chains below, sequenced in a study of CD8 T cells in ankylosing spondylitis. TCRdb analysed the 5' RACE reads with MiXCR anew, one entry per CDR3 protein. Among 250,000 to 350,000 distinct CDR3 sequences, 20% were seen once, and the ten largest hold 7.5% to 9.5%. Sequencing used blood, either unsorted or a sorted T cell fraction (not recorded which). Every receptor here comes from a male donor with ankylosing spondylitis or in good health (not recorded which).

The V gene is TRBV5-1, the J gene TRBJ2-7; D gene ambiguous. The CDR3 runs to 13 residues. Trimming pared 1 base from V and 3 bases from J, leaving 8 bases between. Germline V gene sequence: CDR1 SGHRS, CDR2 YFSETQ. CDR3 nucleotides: TGCGCCAGCAGCTTGACCGGCGACTACGAGCAGTACGTC. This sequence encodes CASSLTGDYEQYV.

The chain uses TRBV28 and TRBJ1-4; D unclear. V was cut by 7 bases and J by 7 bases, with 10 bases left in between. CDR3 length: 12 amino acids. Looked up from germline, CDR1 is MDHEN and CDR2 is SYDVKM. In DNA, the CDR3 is TGTGCCAGCACCGTCGGGAGTGAAAAACTGTTTTTT. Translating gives CASTVGSEKLFF.

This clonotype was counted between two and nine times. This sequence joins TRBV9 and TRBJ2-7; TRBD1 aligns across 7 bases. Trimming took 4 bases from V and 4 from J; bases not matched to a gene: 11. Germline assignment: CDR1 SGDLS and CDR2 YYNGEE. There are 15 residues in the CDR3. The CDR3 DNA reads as TGTGCCAGCAGCTACGACAATATGGACAGGTACGAGCAGTACGTC. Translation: CASSYDNMDRYEQYV.

The CDR3 nucleotides are TGTGCCAGCAGCTTGGTGGTTTATGGGACTGAAGCTTTCTTT. Translating it yields CASSLVVYGTEAFF. The V and J genes are TRBV5-6 and TRBJ1-1; D unclear. CDR1 is SGHDT, CDR2 YYEEEE, per germline. The CDR3 is 14 amino acids. The ends were cut back, 0 bases at V and 5 bases at J, with 11 bases in the middle.

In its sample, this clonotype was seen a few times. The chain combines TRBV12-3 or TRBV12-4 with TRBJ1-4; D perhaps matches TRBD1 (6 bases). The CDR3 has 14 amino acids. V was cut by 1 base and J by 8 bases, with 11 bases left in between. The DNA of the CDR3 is TGTGCCAGCAGTTTAGGGGGGGCGTCGGAAAAACTGTTTTTT. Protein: CASSLGGASEKLFF.

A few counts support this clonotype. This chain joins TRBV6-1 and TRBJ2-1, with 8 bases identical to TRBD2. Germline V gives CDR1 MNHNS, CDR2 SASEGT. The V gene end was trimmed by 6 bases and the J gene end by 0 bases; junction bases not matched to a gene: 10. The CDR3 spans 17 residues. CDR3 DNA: TGTGCCAGCAGACCTTCAGGCGGGGGGTCCTCCTACAATGAGCAGTTCTTC. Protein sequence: CASRPSGGGSSYNEQFF.

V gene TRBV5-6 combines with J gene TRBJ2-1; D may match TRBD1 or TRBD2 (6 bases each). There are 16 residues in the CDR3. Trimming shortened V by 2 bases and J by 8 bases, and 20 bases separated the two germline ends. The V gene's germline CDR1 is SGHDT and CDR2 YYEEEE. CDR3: CASSLWTVSSGDEQFF. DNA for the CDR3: TGTGCCAGCAGCTTATGGACAGTTAGCTCGGGAGATGAGCAGTTCTTC. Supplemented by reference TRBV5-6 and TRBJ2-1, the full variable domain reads DAGVTQSPTHLIKTRGQQVTLRCSPKSGHDTVSWYQQALGQGPQFIFQYYEEEERQRGNFPDRFSGHQFPNYSSELNVNALLLGDSALYLCASSLWTVSSGDEQFFGPGTRLTVL.

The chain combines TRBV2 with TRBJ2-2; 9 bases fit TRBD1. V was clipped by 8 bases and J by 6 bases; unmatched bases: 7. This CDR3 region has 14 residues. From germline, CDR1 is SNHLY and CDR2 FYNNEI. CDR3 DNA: TGTGCCAGCGGGGGACAGGGAAAGTCCGGGGAGCTGTTTTTT. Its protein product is CASGGQGKSGELFF.

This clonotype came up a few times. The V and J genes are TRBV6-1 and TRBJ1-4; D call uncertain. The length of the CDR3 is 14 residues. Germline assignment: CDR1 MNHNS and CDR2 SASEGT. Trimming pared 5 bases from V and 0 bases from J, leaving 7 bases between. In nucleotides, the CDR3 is TGTGCCAGCAGTCCCTCCGCAACTAATGAAAAACTGTTTTTT. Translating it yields CASSPSATNEKLFF.

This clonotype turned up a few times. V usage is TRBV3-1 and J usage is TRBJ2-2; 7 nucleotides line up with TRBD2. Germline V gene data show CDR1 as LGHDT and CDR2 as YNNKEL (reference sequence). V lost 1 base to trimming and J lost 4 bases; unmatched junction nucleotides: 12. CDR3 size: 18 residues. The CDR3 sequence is CASSQVGHRDYPTGELFF. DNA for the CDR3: TGTGCCAGCAGCCAAGTCGGGCATCGGGACTATCCCACCGGGGAGCTGTTTTTT.

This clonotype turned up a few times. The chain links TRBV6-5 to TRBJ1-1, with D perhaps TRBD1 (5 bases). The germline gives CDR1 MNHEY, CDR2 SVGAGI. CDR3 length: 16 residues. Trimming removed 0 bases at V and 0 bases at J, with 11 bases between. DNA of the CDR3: TGTGCCAGCAGTTACTCCTCTCCGGGGGTGAACACTGAAGCTTTCTTT. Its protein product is CASSYSSPGVNTEAFF.

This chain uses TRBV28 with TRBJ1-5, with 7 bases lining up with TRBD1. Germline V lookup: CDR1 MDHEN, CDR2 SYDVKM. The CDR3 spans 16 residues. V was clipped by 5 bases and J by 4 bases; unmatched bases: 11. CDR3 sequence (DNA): TGTGCCAGCAGTCCATCCGTCAGGGGGAAGAATCAGCCCCAGCATTTT. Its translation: CASSPSVRGKNQPQHF.

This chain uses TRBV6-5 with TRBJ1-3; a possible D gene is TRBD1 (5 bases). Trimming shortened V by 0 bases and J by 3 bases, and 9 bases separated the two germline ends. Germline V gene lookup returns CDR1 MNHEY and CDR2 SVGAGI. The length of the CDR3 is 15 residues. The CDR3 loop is CASSYSPGGGNTIYF. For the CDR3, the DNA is TGTGCCAGCAGTTACTCCCCCGGGGGTGGAAACACCATATATTTT.

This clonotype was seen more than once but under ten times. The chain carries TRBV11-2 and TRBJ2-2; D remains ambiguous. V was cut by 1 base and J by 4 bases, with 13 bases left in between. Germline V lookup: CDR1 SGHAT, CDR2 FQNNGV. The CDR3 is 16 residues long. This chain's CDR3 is CASSLGVGRATGELFF. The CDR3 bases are TGTGCCAGCAGCTTAGGTGTGGGTAGGGCCACCGGGGAGCTGTTTTTT.

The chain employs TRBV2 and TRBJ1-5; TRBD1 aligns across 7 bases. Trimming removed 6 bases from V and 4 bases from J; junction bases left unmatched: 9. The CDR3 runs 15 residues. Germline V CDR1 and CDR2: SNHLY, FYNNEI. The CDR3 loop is CASRAAGTENQPQHF. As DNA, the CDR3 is TGTGCCAGCAGAGCCGCCGGGACAGAAAATCAGCCCCAGCATTTT.